The 18 T cell receptor beta chains listed next were all sequenced from one sample in a study of spatial heterogeneity in lung cancer. MiXCR was run by TCRdb on the 5' RACE reads, yielding one entry per CDR3 protein. The top ten clones hold about half of a sample with roughly 8,000 distinct CDR3 sequences, roughly 8.6% of them seen once. The time point here: sample taken at primary tumor resection. This specimen consisted of PBMCs, obtained at surgery. All receptors derive from a male donor with early-stage non-small cell lung cancer.

This clonotype came up many times. V is TRBV12-3 or TRBV12-4 and J is TRBJ2-3; D uncertain. CDR3 size: 13 residues. With 0 bases removed from V and 2 bases from J, the gap between germline ends came to 3 bases. CDR3 nucleotides: TGTGCCAGCAGTTTAGCGTCCACAGATACGCAGTATTTT. It yields the protein CASSLASTDTQYF.

This clonotype appeared many times. In DNA, the CDR3 is TGTGCCAGCAGCCATCGAGAGAACACTGAAGCTTTCTTT. Its protein is CASSHRENTEAFF. The gene calls are TRBV14 and TRBJ1-1; D gene uncertain. CDR1 SGHDN and CDR2 FVKESK come from the germline V gene. The CDR3 sequence is 13 residues long. V lost 3 bases, J lost 1 base, and 6 bases lay in between. Full variable domain (missing parts from reference TRBV14 and TRBJ1-1): EAGVTQFPSHSVIEKGQTVTLRCDPISGHDNLYWYRRVMGKEIKFLLHFVKESKQDESGMPNNRFLAERTGGTYSTLKVQPAELEDSGVYFCASSHRENTEAFFGQGTRLTVV.

There are many counts of this clonotype. The V gene is TRBV6-1, the J gene TRBJ2-3; 7 nucleotides line up with TRBD2. The V gene's germline CDR1 is MNHNS and CDR2 SASEGT. This CDR3 has 15 amino acids. J was trimmed by 2 bases and V by 8 bases; bases with no gene match: 10. In DNA, the CDR3 is TGTGCCAGCGGGGAGGGGCTAGCGGACACAGATACGCAGTATTTT. Protein sequence: CASGEGLADTDTQYF.

The chain carries TRBV29-1 and TRBJ2-3, with D unresolved. Germline loops: CDR1 SQVTM, CDR2 ANQGSEA. The CDR3 contains 14 residues. V lost 1 base, J lost 0 bases, and 8 bases lay in between. The CDR3 DNA follows: TGCAGCGTTGAAGTGTGGAGTAGCACAGATACGCAGTATTTT. It is translated as CSVEVWSSTDTQYF.

This clonotype was observed a few times. This chain connects TRBV7-9 to TRBJ2-7; 10 nucleotides agree with TRBD2. Germline CDR1 SEHNR, CDR2 FQNEAQ (reference sequence). The trim removed 1 base at V and 5 bases at J, leaving 5 bases unmatched. The CDR3 totals 15 residues. This CDR3 reads CASSLVLAGIDEQYF. In nucleotides, the CDR3 is TGTGCCAGCAGCTTAGTACTAGCGGGAATCGACGAGCAGTACTTC.

This clonotype appeared many times. This chain connects TRBV11-2 to TRBJ2-4, with TRBD1 as a possible D gene (6 bases). The length of the CDR3 is 18 residues. V was trimmed by 5 bases and J by 0 bases, leaving 20 bases between them. CDR1 SGHAT and CDR2 FQNNGV come from the germline V gene. DNA for the CDR3: TGTGCCAGCAGCCCGGGGCACAGGGCAATCCTAGCCAAAAACATTCAGTACTTC. Amino acid sequence: CASSPGHRAILAKNIQYF.

In its sample, this clonotype was seen many times. The J gene is TRBJ1-2, the V gene TRBV27; 7 bases are a match to TRBD1. The V gene's germline CDR1 is MNHEY and CDR2 SMNVEV (reference sequence). CDR3 length: 14 residues. V gave up 3 bases and J gave up 6 bases; unmatched junction bases: 7. CDR3 in DNA: TGTGCCAGCAGTTTTTCCCAGGGGGGCAATGGCTACACCTTC. Its protein is CASSFSQGGNGYTF.

This clonotype was seen ten or more times. The chain employs TRBV12-3 or TRBV12-4 and TRBJ2-3, with no clear D. This CDR3 contains 13 residues. V lost 3 bases to trimming and J lost 0 bases, with 4 bases between them. CDR3: CASSFSSTDTQYF. The CDR3 bases are TGTGCCAGCAGTTTTTCTAGCACAGATACGCAGTATTTT.

The sample holds many counts of this clonotype. The V and J genes are TRBV18 and TRBJ2-2; 12 nucleotides match TRBD2. Germline V gene data show CDR1 as KGHSH and CDR2 as LQKENI. The CDR3 has 21 amino acids. Trimming at V came to 1 base and at J to 7 bases, leaving 19 bases not matched to a gene. CDR3 sequence reads: CASSPRPTSGRPLRGNGELFF. CDR3 nucleotide sequence: TGTGCCAGCTCACCACGTCCGACTAGCGGGAGACCCTTACGGGGGAACGGGGAGCTGTTTTTT.

This clonotype ranks as medium-sized. This chain uses TRBV29-1 with TRBJ2-1, with 13 bases lining up with TRBD2. V shed 6 bases, J shed 15 bases, and the junction held 8 bases outside the gene matches. The germline V gene encodes CDR1 SQVTM and CDR2 ANQGSEA. CDR3 size: 12 residues. The chain's CDR3 is CSVGTSGTVMFF. CDR3 DNA: TGCAGCGTGGGGACTAGCGGGACAGTAATGTTCTTC.

This clonotype is medium-sized. The chain couples TRBV9 to TRBJ2-3; D is possibly TRBD1 or TRBD2 (6 bases each). Trimming took 4 bases from V and 2 from J, leaving 17 bases between them. Looked up from germline, CDR1 is SGDLS and CDR2 is YYNGEE. The length of the CDR3 is 16 residues. The CDR3 loop reads CASSPRGPPHTDTQYF. The CDR3 DNA reads TGTGCCAGCAGCCCCCGGGGGCCCCCCCACACAGATACGCAGTATTTT.

In this sample, this clonotype turned up many times. The chain recombines TRBV7-8 with TRBJ2-1; 14 bases line up with TRBD2. V shed 5 bases, J shed 3 bases, and the junction held 9 bases outside the gene matches. The CDR3 covers 18 residues. CDR1 is SGHVS, CDR2 FQNEAQ, per germline. CDR3 residues: CASSQGLAGVHYYNEQFF. Written as DNA, the CDR3 is TGTGCCAGCAGCCAGGGACTAGCGGGAGTCCACTACTACAATGAGCAGTTCTTC.

The chain uses TRBV5-1 and TRBJ2-3; TRBD2 is a possible D gene (6 bases). Looked up from germline, CDR1 is SGHRS and CDR2 is YFSETQ. The ends were cut back, 0 bases at V and 0 bases at J, with 11 bases in the middle. CDR3 length: 16 residues. CDR3 residues: CASSLDVGTSTDTQYF. Here the CDR3 DNA reads TGCGCCAGCAGCTTGGATGTCGGGACTAGCACAGATACGCAGTATTTT.

In its sample, this clonotype was seen many times. The V call is TRBV7-6, the J call TRBJ2-3; D tentatively fits TRBD1 or TRBD2 (5 bases each). Trimming removed 5 bases at V and 4 bases at J, with 25 bases between. CDR3 length equals 18 residues. Per the germline V gene, CDR1 is SGHVS and CDR2 is FNYEAQ. The CDR3 coding sequence is TGTGCCAGCAGCCCCGGGACCTTGGGTCAGTTATTAGCAGATACGCAGTATTTT. It codes for CASSPGTLGQLLADTQYF. The full variable domain, its missing parts supplied by reference TRBV7-6 and TRBJ2-3, is GAGVSQSPRYKVTKRGQDVALRCDPISGHVSLYWYRQALGQGPEFLTYFNYEAQQDKSGLPNDRFSAERPEGSISTLTIQRTEQRDSAMYRCASSPGTLGQLLADTQYFGPGTRLTVL.

This clonotype is termed medium-sized. This sequence joins TRBV5-5 and TRBJ2-7; tentatively, D is TRBD1 or TRBD2 (5 bases each). The germline V and J ends were trimmed by 2 bases and 2 bases, with 8 bases remaining between them. This CDR3 is built from 13 residues. Germline CDR1 and CDR2: SGHKS and YYEKEE (reference sequence). CDR3 sequence reads: CASSFGGAYEQYF. CDR3 nucleotide sequence: TGTGCCAGCAGCTTTGGGGGAGCCTACGAGCAGTACTTC.

This clonotype was observed at least ten times. The chain joins TRBV6-1 to TRBJ2-2, with TRBD2 matching over 9 bases. Germline V lookup: CDR1 MNHNS, CDR2 SASEGT. The junction had 26 bases not matched to a gene; V was cut back by 6 bases and J by 9 bases. This CDR3 is built from 20 residues. The CDR3 here is CASRRGGLAGNRGGNRELFF. For the CDR3, the DNA is TGTGCCAGCAGGAGGGGAGGCCTAGCGGGAAATCGCGGGGGGAACCGGGAGCTGTTTTTT.

This clonotype was detected only a few times. CDR3 loop: CASSRGLGYFDTGELFF. In DNA, the CDR3 is TGTGCCAGCAGCCGAGGGCTCGGCTACTTCGACACCGGGGAGCTGTTTTTT. The chain uses TRBV6-2 or TRBV6-3 and TRBJ2-2, with a tentative D call TRBD2 (5 bases). The germline CDR1 and CDR2 sequences are MNHEY and SVGEGT. The CDR3 consists of 17 residues. V lost 6 bases and J 3 bases, leaving 20 bases between the germline ends.

This clonotype was seen many times. The rearrangement uses TRBV29-1 and TRBJ1-2; D remains unclear. The length of the CDR3 is 15 residues. With 0 bases removed from V and 4 bases from J, the gap between germline ends came to 15 bases. Looked up from germline, CDR1 is SQVTM and CDR2 is ANQGSEA. The CDR3 spells CSVEEIGNFGYGYTF. The CDR3 DNA reads as TGCAGCGTTGAAGAGATTGGGAATTTCGGCTATGGCTACACCTTC.